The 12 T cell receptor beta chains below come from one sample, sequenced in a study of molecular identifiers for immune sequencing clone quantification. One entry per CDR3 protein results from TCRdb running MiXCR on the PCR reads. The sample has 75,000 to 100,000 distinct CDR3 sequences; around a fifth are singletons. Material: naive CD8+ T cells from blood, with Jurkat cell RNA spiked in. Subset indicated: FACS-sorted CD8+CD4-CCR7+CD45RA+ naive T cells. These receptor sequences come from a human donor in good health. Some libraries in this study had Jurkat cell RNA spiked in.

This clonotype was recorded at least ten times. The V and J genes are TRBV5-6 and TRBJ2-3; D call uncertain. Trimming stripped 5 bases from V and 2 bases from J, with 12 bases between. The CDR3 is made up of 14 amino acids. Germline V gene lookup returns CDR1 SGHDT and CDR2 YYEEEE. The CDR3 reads CASSPGAITDTQYF. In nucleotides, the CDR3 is TGTGCCAGCAGTCCGGGTGCAATCACAGATACGCAGTATTTT. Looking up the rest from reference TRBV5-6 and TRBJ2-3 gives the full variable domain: DAGVTQSPTHLIKTRGQQVTLRCSPKSGHDTVSWYQQALGQGPQFIFQYYEEEERQRGNFPDRFSGHQFPNYSSELNVNALLLGDSALYLCASSPGAITDTQYFGPGTRLTVL.

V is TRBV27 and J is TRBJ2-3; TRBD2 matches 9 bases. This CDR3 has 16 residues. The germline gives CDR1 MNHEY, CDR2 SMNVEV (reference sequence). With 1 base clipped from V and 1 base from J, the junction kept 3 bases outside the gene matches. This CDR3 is CASSLFIAGGTDTQYF. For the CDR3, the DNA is TGTGCCAGCAGTTTATTTATAGCGGGAGGCACAGATACGCAGTATTTT.

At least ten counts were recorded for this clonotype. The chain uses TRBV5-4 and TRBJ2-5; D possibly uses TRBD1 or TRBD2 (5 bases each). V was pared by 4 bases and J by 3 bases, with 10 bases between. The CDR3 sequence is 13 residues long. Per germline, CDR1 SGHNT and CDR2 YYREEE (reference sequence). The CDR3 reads CASSPGTEETQYF. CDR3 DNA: TGTGCCAGCAGCCCTGGGACGGAAGAGACCCAGTACTTC.

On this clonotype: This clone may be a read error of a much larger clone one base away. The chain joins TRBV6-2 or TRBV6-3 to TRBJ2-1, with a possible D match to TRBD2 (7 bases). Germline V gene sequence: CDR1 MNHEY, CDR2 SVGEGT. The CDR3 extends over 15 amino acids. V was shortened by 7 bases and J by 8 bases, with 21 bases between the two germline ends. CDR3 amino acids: CASKSERGASDEQFF. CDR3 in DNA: TGTGCCAGCAAGTCAGAACGGGGGGCCTCTGATGAGCAGTTCTTC.

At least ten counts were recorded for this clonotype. CDR3 sequence (DNA): TGTGCCAGCAGCCCAGCGGGCTACACAGATACGCAGTATTTT. It translates to CASSPAGYTDTQYF. This chain uses TRBV7-8 with TRBJ2-3; the D gene is possibly TRBD2 (6 bases). The CDR3 consists of 14 residues. Germline values: CDR1 SGHVS, CDR2 FQNEAQ. V gave up 5 bases and J gave up 2 bases, with 11 bases separating them.

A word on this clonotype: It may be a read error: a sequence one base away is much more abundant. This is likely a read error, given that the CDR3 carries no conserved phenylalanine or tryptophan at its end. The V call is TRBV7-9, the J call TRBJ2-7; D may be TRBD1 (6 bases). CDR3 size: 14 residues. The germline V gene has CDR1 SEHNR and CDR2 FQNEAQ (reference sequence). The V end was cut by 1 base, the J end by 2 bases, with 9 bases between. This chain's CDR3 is CASSLVGAAYEQYS. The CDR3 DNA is TGTGCCAGCAGCTTAGTGGGGGCAGCCTACGAGCAGTACTCC.

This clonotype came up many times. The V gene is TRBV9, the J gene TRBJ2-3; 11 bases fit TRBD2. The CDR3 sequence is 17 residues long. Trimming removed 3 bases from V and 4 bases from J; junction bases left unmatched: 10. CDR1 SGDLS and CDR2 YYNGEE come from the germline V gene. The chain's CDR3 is CASSETTSGTVADTQYF. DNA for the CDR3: TGTGCCAGCAGCGAGACGACTAGCGGGACGGTGGCAGATACGCAGTATTTT.

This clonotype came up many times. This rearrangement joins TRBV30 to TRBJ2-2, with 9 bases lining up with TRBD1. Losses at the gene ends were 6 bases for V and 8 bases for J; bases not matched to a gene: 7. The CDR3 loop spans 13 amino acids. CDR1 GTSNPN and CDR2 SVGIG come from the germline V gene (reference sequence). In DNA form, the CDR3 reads TGTGCCTGCCCGGGACAGGGAGGAGGGGAGCTGTTTTTT. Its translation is CACPGQGGGELFF. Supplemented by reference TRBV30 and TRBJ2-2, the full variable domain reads SQTIHQWPATLVQPVGSPLSLECTVEGTSNPNLYWYRQAAGRGLQLLFYSVGIGQISSEVPQNLSASRPQDRQFILSSKKLLLSDSGFYLCACPGQGGGELFFGEGSRLTVL.

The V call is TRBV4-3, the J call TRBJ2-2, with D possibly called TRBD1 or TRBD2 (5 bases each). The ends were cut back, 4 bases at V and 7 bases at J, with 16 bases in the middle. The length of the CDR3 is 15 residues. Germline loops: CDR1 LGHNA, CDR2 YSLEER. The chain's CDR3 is CASSPRGRADGELFF. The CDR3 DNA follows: TGCGCCAGCAGCCCCCGGGGCAGGGCGGACGGGGAGCTGTTTTTT.

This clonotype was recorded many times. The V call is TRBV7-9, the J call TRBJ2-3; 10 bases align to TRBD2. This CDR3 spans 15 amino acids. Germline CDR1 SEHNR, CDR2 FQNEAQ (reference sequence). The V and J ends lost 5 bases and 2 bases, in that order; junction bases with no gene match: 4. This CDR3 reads CASSQLAGYTDTQYF. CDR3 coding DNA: TGTGCCAGCAGCCAACTAGCGGGGTACACAGATACGCAGTATTTT.

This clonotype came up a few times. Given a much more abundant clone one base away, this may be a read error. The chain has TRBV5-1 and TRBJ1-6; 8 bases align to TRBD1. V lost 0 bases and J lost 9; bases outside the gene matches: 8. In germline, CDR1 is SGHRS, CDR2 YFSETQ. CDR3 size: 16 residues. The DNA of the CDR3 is TGCGCCAGCAGCTTGGGTTGGACAGGGAAACCTTCACCCCTCCACTTT. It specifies CASSLGWTGKPSPLHF.

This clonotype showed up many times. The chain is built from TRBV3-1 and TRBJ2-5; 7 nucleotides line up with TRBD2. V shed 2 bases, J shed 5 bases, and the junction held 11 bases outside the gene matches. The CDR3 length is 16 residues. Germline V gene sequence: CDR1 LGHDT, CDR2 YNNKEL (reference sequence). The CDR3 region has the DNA TGTGCCAGCAGCCAAATTTCGAGCGGGGCGGGCGAGACCCAGTACTTC. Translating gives CASSQISSGAGETQYF.